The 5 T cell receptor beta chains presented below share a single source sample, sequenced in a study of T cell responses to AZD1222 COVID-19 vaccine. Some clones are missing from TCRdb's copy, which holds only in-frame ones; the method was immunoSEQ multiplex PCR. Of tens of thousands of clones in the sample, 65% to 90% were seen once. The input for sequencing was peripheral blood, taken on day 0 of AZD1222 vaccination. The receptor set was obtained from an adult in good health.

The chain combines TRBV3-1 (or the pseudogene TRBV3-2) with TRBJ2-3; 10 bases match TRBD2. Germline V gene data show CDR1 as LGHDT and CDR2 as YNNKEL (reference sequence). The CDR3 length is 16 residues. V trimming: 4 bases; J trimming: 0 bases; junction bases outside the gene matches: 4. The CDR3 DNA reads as TGTGCCAGCAGCCCGACTAGCGGGTCTAGCACAGATACGCAGTATTTT. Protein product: CASSPTSGSSTDTQYF.

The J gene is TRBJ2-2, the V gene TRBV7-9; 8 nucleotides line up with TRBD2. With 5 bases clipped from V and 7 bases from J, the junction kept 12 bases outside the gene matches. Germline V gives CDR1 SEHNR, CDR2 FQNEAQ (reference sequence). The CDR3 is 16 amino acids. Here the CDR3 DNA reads TGTGCCAGCAGCCCGAAACGATCCGGGAGGGGCGGGGAGCTGTTTTTT. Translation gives CASSPKRSGRGGELFF.

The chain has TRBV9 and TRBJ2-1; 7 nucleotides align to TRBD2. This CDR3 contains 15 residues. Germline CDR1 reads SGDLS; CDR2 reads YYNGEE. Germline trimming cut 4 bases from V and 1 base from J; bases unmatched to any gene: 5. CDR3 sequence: CASSFGTTSYNEQFF. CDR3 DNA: TGTGCCAGCAGCTTTGGGACTACTTCCTACAATGAGCAGTTCTTC.

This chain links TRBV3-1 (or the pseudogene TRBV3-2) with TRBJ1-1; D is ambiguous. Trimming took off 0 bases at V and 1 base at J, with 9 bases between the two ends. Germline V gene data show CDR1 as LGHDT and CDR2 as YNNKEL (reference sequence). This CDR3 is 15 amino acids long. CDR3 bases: TGTGCCAGCAGCCAAGAGCTCTGGGGGAACACTGAAGCTTTCTTT. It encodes CASSQELWGNTEAFF.

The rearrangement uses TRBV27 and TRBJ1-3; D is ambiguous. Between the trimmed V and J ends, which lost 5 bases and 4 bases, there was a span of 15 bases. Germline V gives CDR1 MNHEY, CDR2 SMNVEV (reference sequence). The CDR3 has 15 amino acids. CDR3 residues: CASSPWPIEGNTIYF. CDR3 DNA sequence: TGTGCCAGCAGTCCCTGGCCCATAGAAGGAAACACCATATATTTT.